The subject of this entry is one T cell receptor beta chain. Its antigen target is currently unknown. Per-base qualities were not stored, and no clone one base away is much larger. CDR1 SEHNR and CDR2 FQNEAQ are derived from the germline V gene (reference sequence). Clipping removes 1 base from V and 7 bases from J, with 9 as the unmatched junction base count. Reading from cysteine to phenylalanine, the CDR3 counts 16 amino acids. This entry keeps only the CDR3 DNA: 48 bases, framed from base 1. Receptor amplification or capture employed the immunoSEQ multiplex PCR assay. A mixture of 60 forward primers for TCR Vbeta segments and 13 reverse primers for TCR Jbeta segments was used in the multiplex PCR. The CDR3 region of rearranged TCR beta genes was amplified from genomic DNA by a multiplex PCR assay. Amplified TCR beta libraries were sequenced as 87-base-pair reads on the Illumina HiSeq System. In the original analysis: A later analysis counted tens of millions of unique TCR beta chains across the roughly 700 repertoires, and around 9.9 million of these chains were shared by at least two donors. To remove PCR and sequencing errors, raw reads were error-corrected and collapsed into unique sequences using a nearest-neighbor algorithm that merged closely related sequences. V, D and J gene segments were assigned by aligning CDR3 sequences to IMGT reference sequences. For a sequence to be retained, at least a six-nucleotide match to both a V gene segment and a J gene segment was required. A rearrangement counted as productive if the CDR3 had no stop codons and remained in frame with V and J, and every other rearrangement counted as non-productive. CDR3 was defined according to IMGT convention as the region running from the second conserved V-encoded cysteine to the conserved J-encoded phenylalanine. The earlier analysis of some 540 of the donors excluded any sequence lacking an unambiguous match to a single V gene segment. In an earlier analysis of some 590 of the donors, a V segment was called functional when productive rearrangements were above 56.7%, and segregating when the standard deviation between donors exceeded 5%. A statistical classification framework was developed to diagnose cytomegalovirus status using the catalog of TCR beta chain sequences. A later analysis assigned V and J genes by comparing TCR nucleotide sequences with IMGT/GENE-DB human TR gene sequences. A later analysis assigned CDR3 sequences and most-parsimonious VDJ recombination scenarios with the TCRdist pipeline. A later analysis defined each TCR beta chain by its CDR3 amino acid sequence plus V-gene family, and excluded reads lacking a unique V-gene family. To address suspected cross-contamination and a sequencing artifact, a later analysis removed around 600 highly shared, low-generation-probability nucleotide sequences. For each public chain, a later analysis derived a clonal expansion index from normalized ranks of inferred template counts within each repertoire. A later analysis computed generation probabilities with a VDJ recombination model fitted to out-of-frame rearrangements, and checked the results against IGoR. Hypergeometric tests were used in a later analysis to score TCR-TCR, TCR-HLA and TCR-CMV co-occurrence, with a repertoire-size bias correction applied to the TCR pairs. False discovery rates were estimated in a later analysis by permuting HLA or CMV assignments 20 times. A later analysis grouped co-occurring TCRs with DBSCAN, adding TCRdist sequence similarity when clustering within HLA-allele-positive subsets. Repertoires with fewer than 30,000 or more than 120,000 public chains, plus five repertoires with anomalous nucleotide sharing, were excluded from co-occurrence clustering. TCRdb's version of the immuneACCESS table is confined to in-frame rearrangements and falls short of the full clone set. An unresolved V gene accounts for under half of the shortfall where checked; the remainder is of unknown origin. V, J and clone size were drawn from that table, and D and trimming were deduced from the DNA. The sample profile shows around 220,000 clones; around 75% of them were found once. Clones ranked in the top ten supply 1.8% of the sample.

This sample was taken from a study of cytomegalovirus exposure and HLA in healthy donors (dated by TCRdb to 2016 to 2017). Concerning the study at large: An earlier analysis of some 600 of the donors reported around 280 Gb of sequence data and 117 million unique TCR beta sequences obtained from around 170 million T cells. Along with the approximately 650-subject first cohort, a separate validation cohort of around 120 different subjects was used. An early release that covered around 590 HLA-typed donors contained 250 to 350 gigabases of sequencing data and 70 million to 100 million unique TCR sequences. Across 300 to 500 genotyped donors of the cohort, an average of roughly 250,000 unique TCR beta nucleotide sequences per donor were sequenced, and 15% to 20% of those sequences were non-productive. All discovery cohort repertoires had been generated using a single sequencing platform. Typing coverage differed by locus: A, B, C, DRB1 and DQB1 were typed in roughly 629-630 donors, DQA1 in about 500, DPA1 in some 600, and DPB1 in 472. To decide whether each TCR beta V gene segment behaved as functional or pseudogenic, an earlier analysis of some 600 of the donors relied on high-throughput TCR beta sequencing. A later analysis re-examined previously published TCR beta repertoires from over 500 donors and added high-resolution HLA genotyping to investigate patterns of TCR occurrence. Both class I and class II loci were covered by HLA typing, at four-digit resolution. Donor age, sex, ethnicity and CMV serostatus were collected together with the repertoire data. Using immunosequencing, the study profiled T cell repertoires from 666 subjects and related those repertoires to cytomegalovirus serostatus. In the later analysis, no new phenotypic data were used to find candidate immune exposures; instead, reliance was placed on TCR beta sequences and their occurrence across donors. The study combined high-throughput TCR immunosequencing, statistical association of individual TCRs with disease status, and machine learning to predict cytomegalovirus infection status. The study aimed to test whether signatures of past pathogen exposure could be identified by cataloging public T cell receptors. Among the roughly 370 genotyped donors, approximately 82% belonged to the genetic ancestry cluster associated with self-reported Caucasian donors. Because of strong linkage in the cohort, five DR-DQ haplotypes were treated as single units for association and clustering. Genome-wide SNP genotypes for about 65% of the roughly 670 donors were used in a later genetic analysis, which treated that subset as a discovery cohort. Summary of the overall study and its limitations: The presence/absence analyses assumed that sequencing depth was roughly uniform across donors, and that assumption may not be true. Linkage disequilibrium might explain the correlated functional status among segregating V segments, but an unknown experimental factor could not be ruled out. A later analysis found that TCR association rates varied across HLA loci, with DRB1 alleles showing the most associated TCRs and HLA-C alleles the fewest. A cluster of highly shared sequence variants was judged likely to be a technical artifact of the sequencing pipeline. It was suggested by the authors that the approach could potentially be generalized to other disease states and immunological phenotypes. A later analysis reported that several top co-occurrence clusters appeared linked to parvovirus B19, influenza, CMV and Epstein-Barr virus. While some public TCRs were present in many individuals, most TCR sequences turned up only very rarely across donors. A total of fewer than 200 TCR beta chains were listed by the study as associated with cytomegalovirus. CMV serostatus was the only immune exposure information available for the cohort. A further reported finding was that TCR beta sequences accurately predicted the HLA-A and HLA-B alleles for most subjects in the first cohort. Compared with the approximately 670-donor mean, donors in an Asian-associated ancestry cluster had fewer N-insertions in productive TCRs, according to a later genetic analysis. V-gene and J-gene trimming of TCR beta chains was associated with a missense DCLRE1C variant in a later genetic analysis, and the association was replicated in an independent cohort. An earlier analysis of around 540 of the donors showed that most TCR beta V segments appeared in productive rearrangements either about 87% or about 30% of the time, which broadly matched IMGT annotations. A later analysis associated 17,000 or so TCR beta sequences with specific HLA alleles at a false discovery rate of 0.05. In a later analysis, HLA-associated TCR beta chains showed more clonal expansion and lower generation probabilities than non-associated chains that were equally common. Because counts were too low, fewer than 20 rarely observed V segments, including chromosome 9 orphons, were excluded from the earlier analysis of several hundred of the donors. Some IMGT-functional V segments, including TRBV6-2 and TRBV6-3, could not be distinguished by the 87-base-pair reads and were therefore excluded. In vitro tests confirmed that a few of the cytomegalovirus-associated TCR beta chains recognize cytomegalovirus antigens. The classifier was reported to diagnose cytomegalovirus status with high specificity and sensitivity in both the original and validation cohorts. When HLA alleles, especially DR and DQ, strongly co-occurred, TCR associations were difficult to assign to individual alleles. According to a later analysis, most CMV-associated TCR beta chains appeared to be HLA-restricted, and the HLA associations seemed to be driven largely by CMV exposure. Because some donors lacked HLA typing at each locus, the association tests relied only on the typed subset. In this cohort, only TCR beta chains were sequenced, and detectable features were limited by the absence of alpha or paired-chain data.

In total, 500 to 700 healthy bone marrow donors made up the cohort. At the time of sampling, every cohort member was nominally healthy, though immune exposures that went unrecorded were likely present. The donor was CMV seronegative and was included in the group of a few hundred seronegative cohort members. A peripheral blood sample was provided by each donor, and peripheral blood mononuclear cells were used for TCR beta sequencing. The Qiagen DNeasy Blood Extraction Kit was used to extract genomic DNA from the blood cell samples. Sequencing was carried out using PBMCs. The TCR originated in a woman aged 25-40 years in good health and CMV-seronegative. The V and J segments used are TRBV7-9 and TRBJ1-5; TRBD1 matches 8 bases in the middle. The CDR3 region reads CASSLVGTGAGQPQHF. The sequenced DNA is TGTGCCAGCAGCTTAGTCGGGACAGGAGCCGGGCAGCCCCAGCATTTT.